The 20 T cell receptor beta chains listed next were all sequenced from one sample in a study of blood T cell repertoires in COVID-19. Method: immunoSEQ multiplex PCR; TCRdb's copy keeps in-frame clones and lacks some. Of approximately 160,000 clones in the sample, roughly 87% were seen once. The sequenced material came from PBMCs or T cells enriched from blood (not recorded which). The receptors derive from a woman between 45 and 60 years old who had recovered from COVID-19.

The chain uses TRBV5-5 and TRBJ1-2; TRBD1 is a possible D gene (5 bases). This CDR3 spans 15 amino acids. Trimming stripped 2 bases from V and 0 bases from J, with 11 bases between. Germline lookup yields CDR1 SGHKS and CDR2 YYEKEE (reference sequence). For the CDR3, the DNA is TGTGCCAGCAGCTTAGGGGCAGCCTCTAACTATGGCTACACCTTC. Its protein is CASSLGAASNYGYTF.

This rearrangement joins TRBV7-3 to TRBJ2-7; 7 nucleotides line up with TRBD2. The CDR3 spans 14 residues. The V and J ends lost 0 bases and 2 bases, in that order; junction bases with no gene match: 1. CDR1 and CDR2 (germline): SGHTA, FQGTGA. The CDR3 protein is CASSLTSGPYEQYF. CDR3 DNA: TGTGCCAGCAGCTTAACTAGCGGGCCCTACGAGCAGTACTTC.

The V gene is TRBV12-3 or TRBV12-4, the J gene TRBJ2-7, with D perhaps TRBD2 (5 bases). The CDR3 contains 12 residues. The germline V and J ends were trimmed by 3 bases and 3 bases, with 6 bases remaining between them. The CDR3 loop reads CASSFDYYEQYF. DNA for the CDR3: TGTGCCAGCAGTTTCGACTACTACGAGCAGTACTTC.

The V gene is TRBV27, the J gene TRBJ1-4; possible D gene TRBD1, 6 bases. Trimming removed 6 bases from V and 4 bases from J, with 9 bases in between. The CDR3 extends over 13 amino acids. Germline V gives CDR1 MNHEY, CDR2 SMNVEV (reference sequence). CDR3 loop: CASSRDINEKLFF. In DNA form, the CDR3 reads TGTGCCAGCAGCCGGGACATTAATGAAAAACTGTTTTTT.

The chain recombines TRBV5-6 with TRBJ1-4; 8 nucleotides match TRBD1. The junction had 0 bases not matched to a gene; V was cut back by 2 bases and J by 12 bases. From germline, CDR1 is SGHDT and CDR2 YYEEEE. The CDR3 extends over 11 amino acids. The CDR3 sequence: CASSLQGELFF. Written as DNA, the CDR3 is TGTGCCAGCAGCTTACAGGGGGAACTGTTTTTT.

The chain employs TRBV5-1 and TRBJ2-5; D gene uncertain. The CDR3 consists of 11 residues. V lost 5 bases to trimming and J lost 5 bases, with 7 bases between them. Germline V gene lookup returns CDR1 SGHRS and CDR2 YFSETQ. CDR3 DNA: TGCGCCAGCAGGGAGCGTGAGACCCAGTACTTC. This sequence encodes CASRERETQYF. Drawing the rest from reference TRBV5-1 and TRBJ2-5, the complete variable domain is KAGVTQTPRYLIKTRGQQVTLSCSPISGHRSVSWYQQTPGQGLQFLFEYFSETQRNKGNFPGRFSGRQFSNSRSEMNVSTLELGDSALYLCASRERETQYFGPGTRLLVL.

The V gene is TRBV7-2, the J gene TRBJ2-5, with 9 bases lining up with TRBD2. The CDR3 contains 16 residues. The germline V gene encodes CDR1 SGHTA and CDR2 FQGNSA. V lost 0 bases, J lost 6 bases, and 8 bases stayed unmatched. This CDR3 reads CASSLAGGTSLKTQYF. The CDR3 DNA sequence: TGTGCCAGCAGCTTAGCGGGGGGGACTAGCTTAAAGACCCAGTACTTC. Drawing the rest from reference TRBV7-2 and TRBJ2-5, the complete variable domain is GAGVSQSPSNKVTEKGKDVELRCDPISGHTALYWYRQSLGQGLEFLIYFQGNSAPDKSGLPSDRFSAERTGGSVSTLTIQRTQQEDSAVYLCASSLAGGTSLKTQYFGPGTRLLVL.

The CDR3 DNA reads TGTGCCAGCAGCGTCCGGGACAGGTCTGTCGAGCAGTACTTC. It yields the protein CASSVRDRSVEQYF. The V call is TRBV11-2, the J call TRBJ2-7, with 8 bases identical to TRBD1. Germline trimming cut 5 bases from V and 6 bases from J; bases unmatched to any gene: 9. CDR3 size: 14 residues. Germline V gene sequence: CDR1 SGHAT, CDR2 FQNNGV.

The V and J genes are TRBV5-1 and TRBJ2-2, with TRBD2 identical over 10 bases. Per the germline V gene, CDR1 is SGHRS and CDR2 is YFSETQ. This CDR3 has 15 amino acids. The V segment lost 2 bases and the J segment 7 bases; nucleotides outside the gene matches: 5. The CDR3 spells CASSFASGSVGELFF. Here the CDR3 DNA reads TGCGCCAGCAGCTTCGCTAGCGGGAGTGTCGGGGAGCTGTTTTTT.

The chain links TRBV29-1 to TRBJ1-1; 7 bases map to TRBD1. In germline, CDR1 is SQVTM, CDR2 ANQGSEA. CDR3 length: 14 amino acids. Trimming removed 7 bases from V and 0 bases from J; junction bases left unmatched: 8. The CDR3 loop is CSAPQGRVNTEAFF. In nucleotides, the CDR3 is TGCAGCGCCCCACAGGGGCGAGTGAACACTGAAGCTTTCTTT.

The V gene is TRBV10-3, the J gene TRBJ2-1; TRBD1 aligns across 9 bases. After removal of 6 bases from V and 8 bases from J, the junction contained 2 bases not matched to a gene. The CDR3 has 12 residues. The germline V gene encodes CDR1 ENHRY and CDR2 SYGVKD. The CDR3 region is CAIRRTGDEQFF. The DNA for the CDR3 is TGTGCCATCAGGCGGACAGGGGATGAGCAGTTCTTC.

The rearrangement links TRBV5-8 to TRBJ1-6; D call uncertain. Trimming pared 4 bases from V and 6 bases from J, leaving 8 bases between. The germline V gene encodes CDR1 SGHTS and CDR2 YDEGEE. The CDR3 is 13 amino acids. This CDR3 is CASSTTRNSPLHF. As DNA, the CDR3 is TGTGCCAGCAGCACAACACGTAATTCACCCCTCCACTTT. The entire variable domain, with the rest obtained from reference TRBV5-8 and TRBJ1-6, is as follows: EAGVTQSPTHLIKTRGQQATLRCSPISGHTSVYWYQQALGLGLQFLLWYDEGEERNRGNFPPRFSGRQFPNYSSELNVNALELEDSALYLCASSTTRNSPLHFGNGTRLTVT.

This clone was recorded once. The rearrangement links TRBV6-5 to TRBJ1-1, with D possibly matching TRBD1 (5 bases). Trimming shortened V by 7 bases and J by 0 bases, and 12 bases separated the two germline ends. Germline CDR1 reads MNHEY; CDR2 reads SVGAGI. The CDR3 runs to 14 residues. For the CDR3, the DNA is TGTGCCAGCACCCCGACAGACCTGAACACTGAAGCTTTCTTT. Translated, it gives CASTPTDLNTEAFF.

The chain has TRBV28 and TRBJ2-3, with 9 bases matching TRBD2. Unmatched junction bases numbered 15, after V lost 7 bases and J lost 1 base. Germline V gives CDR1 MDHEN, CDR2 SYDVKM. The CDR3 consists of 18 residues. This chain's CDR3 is CASNFVAGGPSGTDTQYF. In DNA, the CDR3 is TGTGCCAGCAATTTCGTGGCGGGAGGGCCGTCGGGCACAGATACGCAGTATTTT.

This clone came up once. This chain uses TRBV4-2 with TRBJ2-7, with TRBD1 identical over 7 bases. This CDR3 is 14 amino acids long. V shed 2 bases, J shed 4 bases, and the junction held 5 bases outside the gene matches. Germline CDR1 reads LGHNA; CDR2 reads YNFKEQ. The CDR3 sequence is CASSQSGTVYEQYF. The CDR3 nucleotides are TGTGCCAGCAGCCAATCCGGGACAGTTTACGAGCAGTACTTC.

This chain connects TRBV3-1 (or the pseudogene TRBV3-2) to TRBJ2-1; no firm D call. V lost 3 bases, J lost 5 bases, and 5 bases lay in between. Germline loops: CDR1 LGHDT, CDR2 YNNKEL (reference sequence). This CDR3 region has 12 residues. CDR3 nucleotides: TGTGCCAGCAGCCACCTAGACAATGAGCAGTTCTTC. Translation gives CASSHLDNEQFF.

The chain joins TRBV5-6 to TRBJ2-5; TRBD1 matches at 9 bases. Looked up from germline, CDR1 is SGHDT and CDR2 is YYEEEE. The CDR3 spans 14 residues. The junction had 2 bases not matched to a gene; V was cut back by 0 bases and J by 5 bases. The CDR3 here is CASSLDDRGETQYF. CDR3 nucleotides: TGTGCCAGCAGCTTGGATGACAGGGGGGAGACCCAGTACTTC.

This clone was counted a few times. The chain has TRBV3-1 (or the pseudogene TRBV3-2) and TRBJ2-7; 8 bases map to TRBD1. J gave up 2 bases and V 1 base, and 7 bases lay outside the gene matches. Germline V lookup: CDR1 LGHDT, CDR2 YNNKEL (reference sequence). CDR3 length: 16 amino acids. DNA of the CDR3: TGTGCCAGCAGCCAAGCCGCGGCAGGGGGCGCCTACGAGCAGTACTTC. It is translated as CASSQAAAGGAYEQYF.

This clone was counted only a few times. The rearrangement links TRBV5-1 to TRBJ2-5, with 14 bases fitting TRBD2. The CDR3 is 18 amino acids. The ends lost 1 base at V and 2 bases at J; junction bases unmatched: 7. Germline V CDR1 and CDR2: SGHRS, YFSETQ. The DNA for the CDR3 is TGCGCCAGCAGCTTGATGACTAGCGGGAGGGCGGCACAAGAGACCCAGTACTTC. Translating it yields CASSLMTSGRAAQETQYF.

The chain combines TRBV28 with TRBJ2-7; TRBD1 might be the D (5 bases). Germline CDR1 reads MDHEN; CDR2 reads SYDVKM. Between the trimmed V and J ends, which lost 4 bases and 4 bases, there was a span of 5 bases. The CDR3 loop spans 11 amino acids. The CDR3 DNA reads TGTGCCAGCAGTTCAGGGTACGAGCAGTACTTC. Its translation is CASSSGYEQYF.